One sample yielded the 13 T cell receptor beta chains listed below, sequenced in a study of shared clonotypes between healthy human individuals. Some clones are missing from TCRdb's copy, which holds only in-frame ones; the method was immunoSEQ multiplex PCR. The table shows more than 2,000,000 clones, with roughly nine tenths occurring only once. Input material: naive CD4+ T cells sorted from blood. The subset here: CD45RA+ positively selected. These TCRs come from a man between 18 and 35 years old in good health.

The chain has TRBV28 and TRBJ1-2; D not resolved. The CDR3 totals 12 residues. Deletions cut 2 bases from V and 5 bases from J, with 6 bases between. CDR1 MDHEN and CDR2 SYDVKM come from the germline V gene. The CDR3: CASSLNGYGYTF. Here the CDR3 DNA reads TGTGCCAGCAGTTTAAACGGGTATGGCTACACCTTC.

The chain carries TRBV7-2 and TRBJ1-1, with a possible D match to TRBD1 (5 bases). Trimming cost V 1 base and J 3 bases, with 12 bases left between them. Germline V CDR1 and CDR2: SGHTA, FQGNSA. The CDR3 is made up of 15 amino acids. CDR3 DNA: TGTGCCAGCAGCTTAGGAGGGGCATTGGACACTGAAGCTTTCTTT. It codes for CASSLGGALDTEAFF.

A note on this clone: A junction boundary mismatches the germline segment, possibly from a read error. This rearrangement joins TRBV5-6 to TRBJ2-2; 10 bases match TRBD2. This CDR3 contains 15 residues. Germline lookup yields CDR1 SGHDT and CDR2 YYEEEE. The CDR3 DNA is TGTGCCAGCACGCACGAGCGGGAGGGCCGCCGGGGAGCTGTTTTT. Translating it yields CASTHEREGRRGAVF.

The rearrangement joins TRBV9 to TRBJ1-2; TRBD1 is a possible D gene (5 bases). The CDR3 consists of 14 residues. The V gene lost 0 bases and the J gene lost 6 bases, with 12 bases spanning the gap. Germline V gives CDR1 SGDLS, CDR2 YYNGEE. CDR3 nucleotides: TGTGCCAGCAGCGTAGGGTCAGGGTTAGATGGCTACACCTTC. This gives the protein CASSVGSGLDGYTF.

The CDR3 DNA follows: TGTGCCATCAGTGAGTACCAGGAAAAACTGTTTTTT. This codes for CAISEYQEKLFF. The chain carries TRBV10-3 and TRBJ1-4; D gene unclear. The CDR3 totals 12 residues. V was clipped by 1 base and J by 8 bases, with 5 bases between them. CDR1 and CDR2 from the germline V gene are ENHRY and SYGVKD.

The chain is built from TRBV7-9 and TRBJ2-1; D assignment may be TRBD1 or TRBD2 (6 bases each). The length of the CDR3 is 15 residues. Germline V gene lookup returns CDR1 SEHNR and CDR2 FQNEAQ (reference sequence). Trimming pared 6 bases from V and 1 base from J, leaving 13 bases between. In nucleotides, the CDR3 is TGTGCCAGCAGTTATCTAGGGGGGTCCTACAATGAGCAGTTCTTC. Translation: CASSYLGGSYNEQFF.

The chain combines TRBV28 with TRBJ1-6, with 7 bases matching TRBD1. Looked up from germline, CDR1 is MDHEN and CDR2 is SYDVKM. This CDR3 contains 18 residues. Trimming at V came to 4 bases and at J to 6 bases, leaving 15 bases not matched to a gene. The CDR3, as DNA: TGTGCCAGCAGTTCACAGGGGAGTATGGGCTTCGGTAATTCACCCCTCCACTTT. This codes for CASSSQGSMGFGNSPLHF.

V gene TRBV6-5 combines with J gene TRBJ2-1; the D gene is possibly TRBD2 (6 bases). The CDR3 is 11 amino acids. From germline, CDR1 is MNHEY and CDR2 SVGAGI. The ends were cut back, 4 bases at V and 12 bases at J, with 10 bases in the middle. CDR3 region: CASSFAGLQFF. The CDR3 DNA reads TGTGCCAGCAGTTTCGCGGGACTGCAGTTCTTC.

This chain uses TRBV30 with TRBJ2-1; unclear D gene. The CDR3 extends over 11 amino acids. CDR1 is GTSNPN, CDR2 SVGIG, per germline (reference sequence). Trimming left V 1 base short and J 7 bases short, with 5 bases between. In DNA, the CDR3 is TGTGCCTGGAGTGAGTCTAATGAGCAGTTCTTC. It encodes CAWSESNEQFF.

This chain links TRBV7-2 with TRBJ2-3; D might be TRBD1 (6 bases). The V end lost 1 base, the J end lost 4 bases, and 9 bases lay between the germline ends. Germline V gene lookup returns CDR1 SGHTA and CDR2 FQGNSA. The CDR3 is 14 residues long. The CDR3 region has the DNA TGTGCCAGCAGCTTAGACAGGGTCCCAGATACGCAGTATTTT. Its translation: CASSLDRVPDTQYF.

This clone was counted between two and nine times. The chain carries TRBV19 and TRBJ1-2, with 7 bases that match TRBD1. The CDR3 loop spans 13 amino acids. V was clipped by 5 bases and J by 5 bases; unmatched bases: 5. Germline CDR1 and CDR2: LNHDA and SQIVND (reference sequence). The chain's CDR3 is CASSLGTEYGYTF. CDR3 nucleotides: TGTGCCAGTAGTCTCGGGACAGAATATGGCTACACCTTC.

CDR3 region: CAWSVRNGKNIQYF. In nucleotides, the CDR3 is TGTGCCTGGAGTGTACGGAATGGGAAAAACATTCAGTACTTC. The chain is built from TRBV30 and TRBJ2-4, with D unclear. This CDR3 has 14 amino acids. V gave up 0 bases and J gave up 4 bases, with 10 bases separating them. Per the germline V gene, CDR1 is GTSNPN and CDR2 is SVGIG (reference sequence). The full variable domain, with the rest looked up from reference TRBV30 and TRBJ2-4, is SQTIHQWPATLVQPVGSPLSLECTVEGTSNPNLYWYRQAAGRGLQLLFYSVGIGQISSEVPQNLSASRPQDRQFILSSKKLLLSDSGFYLCAWSVRNGKNIQYFGAGTRLSVL.

The V and J genes are TRBV18 and TRBJ1-1, with D hard to call. The CDR3 spans 15 residues. Germline-derived CDR1 and CDR2 are KGHSH and LQKENI. The ends were cut back, 3 bases at V and 4 bases at J, with 15 bases in the middle. The CDR3 spells CASSPLEGRGTEAFF. The CDR3 DNA sequence: TGTGCCAGCTCACCGCTCGAGGGTCGGGGCACTGAAGCTTTCTTT.